This T cell receptor beta chain came from a study of T cell responses to AZD1222 COVID-19 vaccine. As to this clone: The antigen is not known.

General observations from the study: Donors, mostly white British, included more females; clonal diversity was possibly underestimated. At baseline, seropositivity was found in only a handful of AZD1222 recipients. Along spike, vaccine-associated CD4 TCRs were found throughout, with dominance at 160-218 and 743-854. It was only after the peak T cell response that any repertoires were sampled.

Method: immunoSEQ multiplex PCR; TCRdb's copy keeps in-frame clones and lacks some. The data hold under 150,000 clones, with 90% observed a single time. Trimming cost V 2 bases and J 1 base, with 12 bases left between them. Per germline, CDR1 KGHDR and CDR2 SFDVKD. This CDR3 contains 16 residues. The sample in question was peripheral blood, obtained on day 0 of AZD1222 vaccination. This chain joins TRBV24-1 and TRBJ2-3, with a possible D match to TRBD2 (5 bases). The sequence was collected from an adult in good health. CDR3: CATSDSRLGGTDTQYF. DNA of the CDR3: TGTGCCACCAGTGATTCCCGACTCGGGGGCACAGATACGCAGTATTTT.